The 17 T cell receptor beta chains below were found in one sample sequenced in a study of T-cell reconstitution after alpha-beta-depleted transplantation in children. Molecular barcoding with unique molecular identifiers was used for the TCRbeta library. In TCRdb, the PCR reads were re-called with MiXCR into one record per CDR3 protein. The sample records about 420,000 distinct CDR3 sequences, around 9.9% being singletons. Sequences were derived from PBMCs from the stem cell graft donor, sampled from the stem cell graft. These receptors all come from a human donor who donated a stem cell graft to a child with acute myeloid leukemia.

This clonotype turned up a few times. The chain links TRBV5-1 to TRBJ1-1; no clear D. V was pared by 2 bases and J by 1 base, with 12 bases between. The CDR3 sequence is 15 residues long. Germline V lookup: CDR1 SGHRS, CDR2 YFSETQ. The CDR3, as DNA: TGCGCCAGCAGCTTTGACCCGGTTGGGAACACTGAAGCTTTCTTT. Its protein is CASSFDPVGNTEAFF.

This clonotype appeared many times. The DNA of the CDR3 is TGTGCTAGTGGAACAATACTGGGAGATACGCAGTATTTT. Encoded protein: CASGTILGDTQYF. The chain combines TRBV12-5 with TRBJ2-3; no definite D call. V lost 6 bases and J lost 5, with 12 bases in between. The CDR3 is 13 residues long. The germline gives CDR1 LGHNT, CDR2 FRNRAP.

This clonotype was picked up many times. The V gene is TRBV28, the J gene TRBJ2-3, with 9 bases lining up with TRBD1. V shed 4 bases, J shed 2 bases, and the junction held 4 bases outside the gene matches. This CDR3 spans 15 amino acids. Per the germline V gene, CDR1 is MDHEN and CDR2 is SYDVKM. CDR3 sequence reads: CASSSGTGFTDTQYF. CDR3 DNA: TGTGCCAGCAGTTCCGGGACAGGGTTCACAGATACGCAGTATTTT.

This clonotype occurred a few times. This sequence joins TRBV27 and TRBJ2-6; the D gene is possibly TRBD1 (6 bases). The V gene's germline CDR1 is MNHEY and CDR2 SMNVEV (reference sequence). The germline V and J ends were trimmed by 6 bases and 0 bases, with 15 bases remaining between them. CDR3 size: 17 residues. CDR3 residues: CASSTWDTSSGANVLTF. In nucleotides, the CDR3 is TGTGCCAGCAGCACATGGGACACGAGCTCTGGGGCCAACGTCCTGACTTTC.

This clonotype came up a few times. CDR3 in DNA: TGTGCCAGCAGCGTGGGGGGACAGGTCAACTATGGCTACACCTTC. This translates into CASSVGGQVNYGYTF. This rearrangement joins TRBV9 to TRBJ1-2, with 8 bases lining up with TRBD1. The V segment lost 2 bases and the J segment 2 bases; nucleotides outside the gene matches: 5. The germline CDR1 and CDR2 sequences are SGDLS and YYNGEE. The CDR3 length is 15 residues.

The chain carries TRBV29-1 and TRBJ2-4; D is unresolved. This CDR3 has 12 amino acids. CDR1 is SQVTM and CDR2 is ANQGSEA in the germline V gene. Trimming removed 6 bases at V and 7 bases at J, with 13 bases between. The CDR3 protein is CSVTDILNIQYF. Written as DNA, the CDR3 is TGCAGCGTAACTGACATCCTTAACATTCAGTACTTC.

This sequence joins TRBV6-1 and TRBJ1-2; 7 bases line up with TRBD1. CDR3 length equals 14 residues. The junction had 8 bases not matched to a gene; V was cut back by 6 bases and J by 4 bases. Germline CDR1 and CDR2: MNHNS and SASEGT. CDR3 DNA sequence: TGTGCCAGCAGCCGAAACAGGGGAGGCTATGGCTACACCTTC. Its translation is CASSRNRGGYGYTF.

This clonotype was observed a few times. CDR3 region: CASSWGQGTEAFF. The CDR3 DNA is TGTGCCAGCAGCTGGGGCCAGGGGACTGAAGCTTTCTTT. The V gene is TRBV7-9, the J gene TRBJ1-1; D is perhaps TRBD1 (6 bases). CDR3 length: 13 amino acids. Germline CDR1 reads SEHNR; CDR2 reads FQNEAQ (reference sequence). V was cut by 4 bases and J by 5 bases, with 11 bases left in between.

This clonotype was picked up a small number of times. J is TRBJ2-5 and V is TRBV6-2 or TRBV6-3; 10 nucleotides match TRBD2. Trimming at V came to 6 bases and at J to 4 bases, leaving 14 bases not matched to a gene. Germline V gene data show CDR1 as MNHEY and CDR2 as SVGEGT. The CDR3 has 17 amino acids. DNA of the CDR3: TGTGCCAGCAGCCCGCTAGCGGGAGTGCCTGTTGGAGAGACCCAGTACTTC. Translation gives CASSPLAGVPVGETQYF.

This clonotype came up a few times. V gene TRBV4-3 combines with J gene TRBJ1-2; 7 positions match TRBD1. CDR1 LGHNA and CDR2 YSLEER come from the germline V gene. V lost 4 bases and J lost 8; bases outside the gene matches: 13. This CDR3 region has 15 residues. CDR3 nucleotides: TGCGCCAGCAGCCGGATGGGACAGCCCGTGCCGGGCTACACCTTC. This encodes CASSRMGQPVPGYTF.

In its sample, this clonotype was seen a few times. This CDR3 reads CASSKGRSQETQYF. Written as DNA, the CDR3 is TGTGCCAGCAGCAAGGGACGATCACAAGAGACCCAGTACTTC. V is TRBV7-2 and J is TRBJ2-5, with D perhaps being TRBD1 or TRBD2 (5 bases each). V was pared by 5 bases and J by 2 bases, with 12 bases between. CDR3 size: 14 residues. Germline CDR1 reads SGHTA; CDR2 reads FQGNSA.

This clonotype was found many times. The chain has TRBV12-3 or TRBV12-4 and TRBJ1-5; 9 bases fit TRBD1. This CDR3 region has 15 residues. Losses at the gene ends were 3 bases for V and 5 bases for J; bases not matched to a gene: 5. The CDR3 nucleotides read TGTGCCAGCAGTTTCGGGACAGGGTTTTATCAGCCCCAGCATTTT. It is translated as CASSFGTGFYQPQHF.

The V and J genes are TRBV5-1 and TRBJ2-2, with D uncertain. The CDR3 totals 14 residues. In germline, CDR1 is SGHRS, CDR2 YFSETQ. Trimming took off 7 bases at V and 1 base at J, with 11 bases between the two ends. The CDR3 protein is CASATDLNTGELFF. The CDR3 bases are TGCGCCAGCGCTACCGATCTGAACACCGGGGAGCTGTTTTTT.

This clonotype showed up just a few times. The CDR3 region has the DNA TGCAGCGTTGAAACAGCGGCCGGGTCCTACAATGAGCAGTTCTTC. Translated, it gives CSVETAAGSYNEQFF. The V and J genes are TRBV29-1 and TRBJ2-1, with D possibly matching TRBD2 (5 bases). V was clipped by 2 bases and J by 1 base, with 12 bases between them. The germline V gene encodes CDR1 SQVTM and CDR2 ANQGSEA. This CDR3 comprises 15 residues.

This clonotype was picked up many times. This chain joins TRBV7-2 and TRBJ2-3; D not certain. Germline assignment: CDR1 SGHTA and CDR2 FQGNSA. The CDR3 has 13 residues. V was shortened by 4 bases and J by 1 base, with 6 bases between the two germline ends. The CDR3 reads CASSYRGTDTQYF. CDR3 nucleotide sequence: TGTGCCAGCAGCTACCGTGGCACAGATACGCAGTATTTT.

V gene TRBV2 combines with J gene TRBJ2-4, with D unclear. Trimming took off 6 bases at V and 7 bases at J, with 10 bases between the two ends. CDR1 and CDR2 from the germline V gene are SNHLY and FYNNEI. The CDR3 is made up of 12 amino acids. The CDR3 DNA is TGTGCCAGCAGCCTTCATGATAACATTCAGTACTTC. It yields the protein CASSLHDNIQYF.

This clonotype occurred a few times. The chain links TRBV7-3 to TRBJ1-1; D perhaps matches TRBD1 (5 bases). The germline V gene has CDR1 SGHTA and CDR2 FQGTGA. The CDR3 sequence is 17 residues long. The ends were cut back, 5 bases at V and 1 base at J, with 20 bases in the middle. CDR3: CASSPGPNLRGNTEAFF. The CDR3 nucleotides are TGTGCCAGCAGCCCGGGTCCTAACCTTAGGGGGAACACTGAAGCTTTCTTT.